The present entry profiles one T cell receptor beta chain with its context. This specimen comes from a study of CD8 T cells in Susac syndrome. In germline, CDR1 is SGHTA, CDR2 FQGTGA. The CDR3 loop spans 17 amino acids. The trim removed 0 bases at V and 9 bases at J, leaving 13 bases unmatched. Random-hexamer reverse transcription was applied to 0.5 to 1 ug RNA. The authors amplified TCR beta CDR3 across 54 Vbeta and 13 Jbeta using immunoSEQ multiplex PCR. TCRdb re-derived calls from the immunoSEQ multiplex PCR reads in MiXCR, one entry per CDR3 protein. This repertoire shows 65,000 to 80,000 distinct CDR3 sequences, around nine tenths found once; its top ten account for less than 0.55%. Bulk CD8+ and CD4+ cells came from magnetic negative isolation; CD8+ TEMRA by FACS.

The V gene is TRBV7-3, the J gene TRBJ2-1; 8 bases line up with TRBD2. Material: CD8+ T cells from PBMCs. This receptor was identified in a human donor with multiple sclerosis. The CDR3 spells CASSLTDGRAVPVEQFF. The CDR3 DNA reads TGTGCCAGCAGCTTAACGGACGGGAGGGCCGTTCCGGTTGAGCAGTTCTTC.